This T cell receptor (beta chain) was retrieved from a study of T cells after yellow fever vaccination. Between the trimmed V and J ends, which lost 2 bases and 4 bases, there was a span of 12 bases. The CDR3 sequence is 14 residues long. From germline, CDR1 is SGHNT and CDR2 YYREEE (reference sequence). Notes on the study in general: Researchers noted that a small share of clonotypes showed up in both CD4 and CD8 compartments. Clones that expanded after primary vaccination mostly reappeared after the booster (roughly 96% CD4, approximately 89% CD8). Although the secondary response was weaker, it peaked faster, at day 5 versus 15.

Template-switching 5'RACE yielded the TCR cDNA; a universal primer site and UMIs were added in the process. TCRdb processed the 5' RACE reads anew with MiXCR; each CDR3 protein has one entry. The sample has some 250,000 distinct CDR3 sequences, approximately 3.8% seen once. Ten or more counts support this clonotype. The antigen is undetermined. This TCR came from a man aged 18-30 years who received the YFV17D yellow fever vaccine. This chain joins TRBV5-4 and TRBJ1-2; D perhaps matches TRBD1 (5 bases). Source: PBMCs, taken 15 days after the yellow fever booster vaccination. CDR3 residues: CASSFHDSPYGYTF. In nucleotides, the CDR3 is TGTGCCAGCAGCTTTCACGACAGCCCCTATGGCTACACCTTC.